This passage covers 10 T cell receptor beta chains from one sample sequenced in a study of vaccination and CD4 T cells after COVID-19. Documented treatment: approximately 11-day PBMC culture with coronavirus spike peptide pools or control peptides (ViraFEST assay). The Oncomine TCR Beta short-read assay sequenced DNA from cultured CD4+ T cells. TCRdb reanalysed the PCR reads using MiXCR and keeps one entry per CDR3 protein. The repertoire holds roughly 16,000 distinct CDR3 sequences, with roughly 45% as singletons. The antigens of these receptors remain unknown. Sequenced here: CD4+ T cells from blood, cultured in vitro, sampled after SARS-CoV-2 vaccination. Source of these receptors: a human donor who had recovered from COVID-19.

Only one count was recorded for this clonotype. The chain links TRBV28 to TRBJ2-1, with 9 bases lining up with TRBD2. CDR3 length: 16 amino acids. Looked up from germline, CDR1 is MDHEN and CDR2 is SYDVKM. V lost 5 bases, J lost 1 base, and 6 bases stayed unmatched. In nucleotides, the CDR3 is TGTGCCAGCAGTGGTCGGCTAGCGGGATCCTACAATGAGCAGTTCTTC. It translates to CASSGRLAGSYNEQFF.

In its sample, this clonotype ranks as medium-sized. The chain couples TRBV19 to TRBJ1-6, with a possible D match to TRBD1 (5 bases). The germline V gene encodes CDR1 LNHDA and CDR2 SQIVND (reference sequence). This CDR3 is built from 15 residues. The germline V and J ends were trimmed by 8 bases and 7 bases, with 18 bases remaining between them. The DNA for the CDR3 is TGTGCCAGTGGAAAATTCACCGGGGCCAATTCACCCCTCCACTTT. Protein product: CASGKFTGANSPLHF.

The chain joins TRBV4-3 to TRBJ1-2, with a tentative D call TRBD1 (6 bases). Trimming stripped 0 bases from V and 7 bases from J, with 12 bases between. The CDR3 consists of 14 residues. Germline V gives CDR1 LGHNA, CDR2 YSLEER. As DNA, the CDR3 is TGCGCCAGCAGCCAAGATAAGGGGGGGGGTGGCTACACCTTC. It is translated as CASSQDKGGGGYTF.

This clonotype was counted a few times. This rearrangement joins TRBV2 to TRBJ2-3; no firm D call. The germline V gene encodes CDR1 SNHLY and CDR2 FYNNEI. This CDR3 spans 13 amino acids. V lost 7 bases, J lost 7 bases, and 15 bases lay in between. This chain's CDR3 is CASTGIDTHTQYF. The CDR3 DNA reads TGTGCCAGCACTGGTATAGACACGCATACGCAGTATTTT.

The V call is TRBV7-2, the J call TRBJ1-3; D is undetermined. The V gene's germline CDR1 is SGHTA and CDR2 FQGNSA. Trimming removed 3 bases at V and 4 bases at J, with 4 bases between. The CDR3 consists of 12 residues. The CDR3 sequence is CASSFRGNTIYF. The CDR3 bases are TGTGCCAGCAGCTTTCGGGGAAACACCATATATTTT.

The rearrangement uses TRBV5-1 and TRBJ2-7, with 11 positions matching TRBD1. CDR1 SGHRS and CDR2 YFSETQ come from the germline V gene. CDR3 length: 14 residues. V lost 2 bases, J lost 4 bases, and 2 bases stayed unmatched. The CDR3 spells CASSLGTGGYEQYF. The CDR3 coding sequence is TGCGCCAGCAGCTTAGGGACAGGGGGGTACGAGCAGTACTTC.

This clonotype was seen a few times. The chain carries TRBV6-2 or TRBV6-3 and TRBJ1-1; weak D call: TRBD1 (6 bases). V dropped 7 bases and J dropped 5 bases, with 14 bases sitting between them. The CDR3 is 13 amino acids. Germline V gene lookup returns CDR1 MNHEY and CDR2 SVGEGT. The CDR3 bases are TGTGCCAGCACCGTGATACAGGGTACTGAAGCTTTCTTT. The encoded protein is CASTVIQGTEAFF.

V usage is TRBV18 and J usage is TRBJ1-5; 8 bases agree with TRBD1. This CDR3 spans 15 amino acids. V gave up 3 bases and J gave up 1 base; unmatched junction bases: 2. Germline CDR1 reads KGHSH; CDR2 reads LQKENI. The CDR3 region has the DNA TGTGCCAGCTCACCGCAGGGGGCGAGCAATCAGCCCCAGCATTTT. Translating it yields CASSPQGASNQPQHF.

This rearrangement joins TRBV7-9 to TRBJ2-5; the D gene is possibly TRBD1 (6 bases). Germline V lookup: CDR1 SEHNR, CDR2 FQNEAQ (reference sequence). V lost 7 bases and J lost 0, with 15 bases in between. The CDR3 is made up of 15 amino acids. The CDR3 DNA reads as TGTGCCAGCATCTCGACCGGGACATACCAAGAGACCCAGTACTTC. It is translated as CASISTGTYQETQYF.

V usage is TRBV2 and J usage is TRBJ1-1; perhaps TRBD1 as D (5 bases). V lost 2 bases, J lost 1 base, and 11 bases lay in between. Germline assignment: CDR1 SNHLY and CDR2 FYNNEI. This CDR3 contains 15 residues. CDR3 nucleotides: TGTGCCAGCAGTGAATTCCAGGGTAGGAACACTGAAGCTTTCTTT. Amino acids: CASSEFQGRNTEAFF.